Shown below are 14 T cell receptor beta chains from a single sample sequenced in a study of PD-1 and CTLA-4 blockade in melanoma. TCRdb's table, derived via immunoSEQ multiplex PCR, lists solely in-frame clones and lacks some. The sample contains 30,000 to 35,000 clones, approximately 89% of which appear only once. Material: CD8+ T cells from peripheral blood, obtained from a patient given anti-PD-1 treatment. These receptors came from a human donor with melanoma.

This chain links TRBV30 with TRBJ2-5; weak D call: TRBD1 (5 bases). V lost 2 bases and J 5 bases, leaving 12 bases between the germline ends. The CDR3 is 13 amino acids. Germline V lookup: CDR1 GTSNPN, CDR2 SVGIG (reference sequence). The chain's CDR3 is CAWSSDSTETQYF. CDR3 DNA sequence: TGTGCCTGGAGTTCCGACAGTACGGAGACCCAGTACTTC.

This chain joins TRBV10-3 and TRBJ2-4; D not resolved. Trimming pared 2 bases from V and 0 bases from J, leaving 8 bases between. There are 15 residues in the CDR3. Germline assignment: CDR1 ENHRY and CDR2 SYGVKD. This CDR3 reads CAISEPIEAKNIQYF. In DNA, the CDR3 is TGTGCCATCAGTGAGCCCATAGAAGCCAAAAACATTCAGTACTTC.

The J gene is TRBJ2-1, the V gene TRBV9, with a possible D match to TRBD2 (6 bases). Germline V gene lookup returns CDR1 SGDLS and CDR2 YYNGEE. The CDR3 is made up of 16 amino acids. V dropped 3 bases and J dropped 5 bases, with 18 bases sitting between them. CDR3 protein: CASSAAPGRPDNEQFF. DNA for the CDR3: TGTGCCAGCAGCGCCGCTCCGGGGAGGCCCGACAATGAGCAGTTCTTC.

The chain carries TRBV29-1 and TRBJ2-7; TRBD2 agrees at 15 bases. The ends lost 7 bases at V and 6 bases at J; junction bases unmatched: 7. Germline values: CDR1 SQVTM, CDR2 ANQGSEA. There are 14 residues in the CDR3. In nucleotides, the CDR3 is TGCAGCGCCCTGGGACTAGCGGGAGGACTCGAGCAGTACTTC. It codes for CSALGLAGGLEQYF.

The chain employs TRBV4-1 and TRBJ2-1, with D perhaps TRBD1 (5 bases). There are 14 residues in the CDR3. CDR1 and CDR2 (germline): MGHRA, YSYEKL. Between the trimmed V and J ends, which lost 1 base and 8 bases, there was a span of 12 bases. The CDR3 is CASSQGPTGDEQFF. CDR3 sequence (DNA): TGCGCCAGCAGCCAAGGCCCCACAGGCGATGAGCAGTTCTTC.

The chain employs TRBV19 and TRBJ2-1; no reliable D call. V was pared by 5 bases and J by 0 bases, with 11 bases between. Germline CDR1 reads LNHDA; CDR2 reads SQIVND (reference sequence). This CDR3 spans 15 amino acids. The CDR3 here is CASSPLGSSYNEQFF. The CDR3 DNA sequence: TGTGCCAGTAGTCCGCTCGGCTCCTCCTACAATGAGCAGTTCTTC.

A single count supports this clone. The chain recombines TRBV15 with TRBJ2-3; D remains ambiguous. This CDR3 has 14 residues. The V gene's germline CDR1 is LNHNV and CDR2 YYDKDF (reference sequence). Trimming removed 3 bases at V and 4 bases at J, with 11 bases between. CDR3 amino acids: CATSSPSLSDTQYF. CDR3 nucleotide sequence: TGTGCCACCAGCAGTCCCTCCCTATCAGATACGCAGTATTTT. The full variable domain, its missing parts supplied by reference TRBV15 and TRBJ2-3, is DAMVIQNPRYQVTQFGKPVTLSCSQTLNHNVMYWYQQKSSQAPKLLFHYYDKDFNNEADTPDNFQSRRPNTSFCFLDIRSPGLGDTAMYLCATSSPSLSDTQYFGPGTRLTVL.

The chain links TRBV7-9 to TRBJ1-2; D uncertain. The CDR3 runs to 16 residues. Germline CDR1 SEHNR, CDR2 FQNEAQ (reference sequence). V lost 3 bases and J 1 base, leaving 15 bases between the germline ends. The CDR3: CASSFPVEGNNYGYTF. CDR3 nucleotide sequence: TGTGCCAGCAGCTTCCCTGTTGAAGGGAATAACTATGGCTACACCTTC.

The rearrangement joins TRBV27 to TRBJ1-2; no clear D. CDR1 MNHEY and CDR2 SMNVEV come from the germline V gene (reference sequence). This CDR3 spans 15 amino acids. Trimming took off 5 bases at V and 0 bases at J, with 13 bases between the two ends. The CDR3 nucleotides read TGTGCCAGCAGTCGTCTGACCGAGGCTAACTATGGCTACACCTTC. Its protein is CASSRLTEANYGYTF.

The V and J genes are TRBV4-1 and TRBJ2-1; D gene unclear. V lost 0 bases and J 13 bases, leaving 13 bases between the germline ends. The CDR3 has 13 residues. Per germline, CDR1 MGHRA and CDR2 YSYEKL. CDR3 loop: CASSQDARIHQFF. As DNA, the CDR3 is TGCGCCAGCAGCCAAGATGCTAGAATACATCAGTTCTTC.

V is TRBV12-5 and J is TRBJ2-7; unclear D gene. V gave up 1 base and J gave up 9 bases, with 1 base separating them. In germline, CDR1 is LGHNT, CDR2 FRNRAP. The CDR3 is 9 amino acids. The CDR3 DNA reads TGTGCTAGTGGTTTGGGGCAGTACTTC. It codes for CASGLGQYF.

The chain employs TRBV11-2 and TRBJ1-2; unclear D gene. Germline lookup yields CDR1 SGHAT and CDR2 FQNNGV. CDR3 length: 14 residues. V lost 2 bases, J lost 0 bases, and 7 bases lay in between. The CDR3 DNA is TGTGCCAGCAGCTTACAGGCGTCTAACTATGGCTACACCTTC. This gives the protein CASSLQASNYGYTF.

The chain is built from TRBV7-9 and TRBJ1-1, with unresolved D. CDR1 and CDR2 (germline): SEHNR, FQNEAQ (reference sequence). V was cut by 5 bases and J by 3 bases, with 10 bases left in between. The CDR3 loop spans 13 amino acids. CDR3 nucleotides: TGTGCCAGCAGCCCAGCAGGTGACACTGAAGCTTTCTTT. Its protein is CASSPAGDTEAFF. Based on the CDR3 plus reference TRBV7-9 and TRBJ1-1, the full variable domain is DTGVSQNPRHKITKRGQNVTFRCDPISEHNRLYWYRQTLGQGPEFLTYFQNEAQLEKSRLLSDRFSAERPKGSFSTLEIQRTEQGDSAMYLCASSPAGDTEAFFGQGTRLTVV.

The gene calls are TRBV7-9 and TRBJ1-4; D gene unclear. Germline-derived CDR1 and CDR2 are SEHNR and FQNEAQ (reference sequence). The CDR3 consists of 13 residues. The V end was cut by 5 bases, the J end by 8 bases, with 12 bases between. CDR3 coding DNA: TGTGCCAGCAGCATCCAAGGAGGGGAAAAACTGTTTTTT. It specifies CASSIQGGEKLFF.